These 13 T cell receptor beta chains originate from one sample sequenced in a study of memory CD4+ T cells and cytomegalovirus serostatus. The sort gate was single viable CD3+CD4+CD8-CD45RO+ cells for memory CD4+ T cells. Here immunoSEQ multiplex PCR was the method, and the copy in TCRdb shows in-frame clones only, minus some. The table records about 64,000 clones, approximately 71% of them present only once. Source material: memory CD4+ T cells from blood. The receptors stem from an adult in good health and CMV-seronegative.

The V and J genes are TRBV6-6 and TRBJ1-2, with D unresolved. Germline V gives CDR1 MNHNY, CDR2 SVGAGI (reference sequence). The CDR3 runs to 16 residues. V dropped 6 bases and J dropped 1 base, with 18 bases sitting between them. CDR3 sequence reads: CASRTPTQAINYGYTF. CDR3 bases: TGTGCCAGCAGGACGCCGACGCAGGCGATTAACTATGGCTACACCTTC.

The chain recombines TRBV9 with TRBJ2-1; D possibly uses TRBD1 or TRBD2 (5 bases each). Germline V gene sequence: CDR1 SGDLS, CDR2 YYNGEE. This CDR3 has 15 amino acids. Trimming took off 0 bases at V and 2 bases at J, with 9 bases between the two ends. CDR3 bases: TGTGCCAGCAGCGTAGACCGGGGCCCCTACAATGAGCAGTTCTTC. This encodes CASSVDRGPYNEQFF.

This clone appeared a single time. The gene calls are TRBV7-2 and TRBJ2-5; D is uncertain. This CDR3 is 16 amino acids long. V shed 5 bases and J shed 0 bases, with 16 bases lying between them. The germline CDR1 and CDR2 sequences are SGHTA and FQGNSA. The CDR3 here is CASSATPRNYQETQYF. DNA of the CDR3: TGTGCCAGCAGCGCCACCCCTAGAAACTACCAAGAGACCCAGTACTTC.

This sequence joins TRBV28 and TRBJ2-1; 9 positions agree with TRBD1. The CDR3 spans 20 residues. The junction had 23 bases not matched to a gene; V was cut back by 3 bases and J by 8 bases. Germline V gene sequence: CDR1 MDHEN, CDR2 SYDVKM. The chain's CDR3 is CASSFDSYLRAGQGSDEQFF. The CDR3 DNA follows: TGTGCCAGCAGTTTTGACTCATATCTCCGGGCGGGACAGGGTAGTGATGAGCAGTTCTTC.

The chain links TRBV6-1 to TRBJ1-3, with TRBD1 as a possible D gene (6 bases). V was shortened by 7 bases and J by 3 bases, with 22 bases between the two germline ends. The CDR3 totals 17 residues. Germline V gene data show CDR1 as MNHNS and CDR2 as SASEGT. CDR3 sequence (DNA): TGTGCCAGCACCGAAGCGGGGACAACCATGCGTGGAAACACCATATATTTT. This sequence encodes CASTEAGTTMRGNTIYF.

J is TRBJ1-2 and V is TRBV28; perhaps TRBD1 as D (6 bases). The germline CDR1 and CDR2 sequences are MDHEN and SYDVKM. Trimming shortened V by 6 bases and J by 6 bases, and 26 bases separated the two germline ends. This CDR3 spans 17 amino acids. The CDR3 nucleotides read TGTGCCAGCAGCGGTTTTCAAGGGGGGGGACCAAGAAATGGCTACACCTTC. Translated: CASSGFQGGGPRNGYTF.

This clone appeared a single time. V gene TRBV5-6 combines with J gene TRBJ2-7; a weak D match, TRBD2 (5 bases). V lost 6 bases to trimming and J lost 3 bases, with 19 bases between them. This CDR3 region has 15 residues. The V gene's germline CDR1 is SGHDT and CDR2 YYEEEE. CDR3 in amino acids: CASIKVGDSDYEQYF. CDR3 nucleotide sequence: TGTGCCAGCATCAAAGTCGGGGATTCCGACTACGAGCAGTACTTC. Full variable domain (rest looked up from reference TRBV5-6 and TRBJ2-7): DAGVTQSPTHLIKTRGQQVTLRCSPKSGHDTVSWYQQALGQGPQFIFQYYEEEERQRGNFPDRFSGHQFPNYSSELNVNALLLGDSALYLCASIKVGDSDYEQYFGPGTRLTVT.

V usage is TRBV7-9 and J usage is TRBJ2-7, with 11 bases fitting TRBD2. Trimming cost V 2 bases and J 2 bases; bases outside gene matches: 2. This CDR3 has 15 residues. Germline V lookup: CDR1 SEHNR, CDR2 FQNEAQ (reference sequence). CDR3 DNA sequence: TGTGCCAGCAGCTTAACTAGCGGGGGCCCCTACGAGCAGTACTTC. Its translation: CASSLTSGGPYEQYF. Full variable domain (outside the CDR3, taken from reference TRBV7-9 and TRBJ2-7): DTGVSQNPRHKITKRGQNVTFRCDPISEHNRLYWYRQTLGQGPEFLTYFQNEAQLEKSRLLSDRFSAERPKGSFSTLEIQRTEQGDSAMYLCASSLTSGGPYEQYFGPGTRLTVT.

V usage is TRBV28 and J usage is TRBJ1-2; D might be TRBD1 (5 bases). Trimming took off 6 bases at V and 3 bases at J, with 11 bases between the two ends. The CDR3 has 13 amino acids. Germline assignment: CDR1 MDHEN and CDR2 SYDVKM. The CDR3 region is CASRVDSYYGYTF. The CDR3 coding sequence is TGTGCCAGCAGGGTTGACAGCTACTATGGCTACACCTTC.

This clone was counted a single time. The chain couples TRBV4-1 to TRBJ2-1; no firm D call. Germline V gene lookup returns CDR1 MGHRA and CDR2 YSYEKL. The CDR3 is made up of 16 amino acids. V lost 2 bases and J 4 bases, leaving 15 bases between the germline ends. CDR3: CASSQIDNYPYNEQFF. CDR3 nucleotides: TGCGCCAGCAGCCAAATAGACAATTACCCGTACAATGAGCAGTTCTTC.

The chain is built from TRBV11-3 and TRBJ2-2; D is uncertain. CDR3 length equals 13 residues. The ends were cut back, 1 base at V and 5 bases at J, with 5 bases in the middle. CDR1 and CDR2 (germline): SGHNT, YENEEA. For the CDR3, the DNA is TGTGCCAGCAGCTTAGGGCAGACCGGGGAGCTGTTTTTT. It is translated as CASSLGQTGELFF.

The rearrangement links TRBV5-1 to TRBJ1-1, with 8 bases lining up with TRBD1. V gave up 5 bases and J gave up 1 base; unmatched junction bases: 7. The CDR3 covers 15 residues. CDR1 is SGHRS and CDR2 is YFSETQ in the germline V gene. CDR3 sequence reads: CASRARQGPNTEAFF. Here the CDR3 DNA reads TGCGCCAGCAGGGCGAGACAGGGGCCGAACACTGAAGCTTTCTTT.

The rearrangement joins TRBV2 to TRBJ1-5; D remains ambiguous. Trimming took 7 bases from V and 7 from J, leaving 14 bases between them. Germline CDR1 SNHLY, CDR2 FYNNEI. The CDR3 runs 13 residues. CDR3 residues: CASTWGLRQPQHF. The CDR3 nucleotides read TGTGCCAGCACCTGGGGATTGAGACAGCCCCAGCATTTT.